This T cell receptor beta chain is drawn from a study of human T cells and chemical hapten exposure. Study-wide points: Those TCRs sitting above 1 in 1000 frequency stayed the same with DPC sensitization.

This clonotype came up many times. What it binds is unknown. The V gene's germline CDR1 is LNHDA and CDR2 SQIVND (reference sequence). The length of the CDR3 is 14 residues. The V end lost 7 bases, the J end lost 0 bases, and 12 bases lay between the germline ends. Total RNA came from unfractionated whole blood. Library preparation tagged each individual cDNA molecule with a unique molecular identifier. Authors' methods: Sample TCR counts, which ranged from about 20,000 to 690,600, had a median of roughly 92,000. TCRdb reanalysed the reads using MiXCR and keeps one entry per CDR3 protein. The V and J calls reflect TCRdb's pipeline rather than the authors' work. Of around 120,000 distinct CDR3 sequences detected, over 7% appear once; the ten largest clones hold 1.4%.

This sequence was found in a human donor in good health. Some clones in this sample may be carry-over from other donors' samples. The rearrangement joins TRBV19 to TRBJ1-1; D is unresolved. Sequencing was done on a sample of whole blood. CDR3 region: CASTLVAVNTEAFF. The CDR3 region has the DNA TGTGCCAGTACTCTAGTGGCAGTGAACACTGAAGCTTTCTTT.